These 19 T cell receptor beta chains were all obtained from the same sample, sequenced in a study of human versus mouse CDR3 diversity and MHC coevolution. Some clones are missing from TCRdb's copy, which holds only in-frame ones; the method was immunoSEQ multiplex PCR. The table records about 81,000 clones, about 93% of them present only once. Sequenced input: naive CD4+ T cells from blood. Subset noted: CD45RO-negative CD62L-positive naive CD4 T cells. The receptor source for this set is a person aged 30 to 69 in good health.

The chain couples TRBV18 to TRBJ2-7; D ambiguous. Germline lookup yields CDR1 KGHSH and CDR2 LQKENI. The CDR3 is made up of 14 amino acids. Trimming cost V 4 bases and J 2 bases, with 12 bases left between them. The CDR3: CASSQSQKTYEQYF. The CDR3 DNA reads TGTGCCAGCTCACAATCCCAGAAAACCTACGAGCAGTACTTC.

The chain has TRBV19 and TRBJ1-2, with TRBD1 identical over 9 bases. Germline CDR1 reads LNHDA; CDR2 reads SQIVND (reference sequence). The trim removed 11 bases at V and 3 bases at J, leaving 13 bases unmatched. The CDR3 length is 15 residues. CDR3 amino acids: CASYGRDREDYGYTF. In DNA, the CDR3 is TGTGCCTCTTACGGTCGGGACAGGGAGGACTATGGCTACACCTTC.

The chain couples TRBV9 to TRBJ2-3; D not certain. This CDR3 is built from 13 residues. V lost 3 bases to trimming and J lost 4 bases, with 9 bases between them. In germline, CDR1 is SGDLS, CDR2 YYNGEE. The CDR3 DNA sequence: TGTGCCAGCAGCGCCGGGTCGCCAGATACGCAGTATTTT. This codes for CASSAGSPDTQYF.

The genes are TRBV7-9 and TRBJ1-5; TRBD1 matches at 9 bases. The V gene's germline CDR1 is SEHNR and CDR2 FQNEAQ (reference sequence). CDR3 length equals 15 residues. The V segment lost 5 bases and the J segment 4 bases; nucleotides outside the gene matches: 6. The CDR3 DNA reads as TGTGCCAGCAGCACCGGGACAGGGCCGAATCAGCCCCAGCATTTT. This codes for CASSTGTGPNQPQHF.

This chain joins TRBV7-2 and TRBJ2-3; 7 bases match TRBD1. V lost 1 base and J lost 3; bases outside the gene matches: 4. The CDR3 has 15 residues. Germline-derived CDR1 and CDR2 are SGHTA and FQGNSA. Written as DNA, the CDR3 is TGTGCCAGCAGCTTAGTGACAGGGATGACAGATACGCAGTATTTT. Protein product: CASSLVTGMTDTQYF.

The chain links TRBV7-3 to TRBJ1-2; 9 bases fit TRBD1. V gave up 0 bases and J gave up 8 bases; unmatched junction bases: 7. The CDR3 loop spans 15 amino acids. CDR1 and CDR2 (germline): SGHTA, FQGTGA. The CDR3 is CASSLTGTGLGGYTF. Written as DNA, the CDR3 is TGTGCCAGCAGCTTAACGGGGACAGGGCTAGGGGGCTACACCTTC.

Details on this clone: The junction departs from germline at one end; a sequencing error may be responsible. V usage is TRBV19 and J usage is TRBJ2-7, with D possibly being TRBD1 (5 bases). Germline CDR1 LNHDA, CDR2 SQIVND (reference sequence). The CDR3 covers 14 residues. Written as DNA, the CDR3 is TGTGCCAGTAGTATTTGGGGCAGCTCCTACAAGCAGTACTTC. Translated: CASSIWGSSYKQYF.

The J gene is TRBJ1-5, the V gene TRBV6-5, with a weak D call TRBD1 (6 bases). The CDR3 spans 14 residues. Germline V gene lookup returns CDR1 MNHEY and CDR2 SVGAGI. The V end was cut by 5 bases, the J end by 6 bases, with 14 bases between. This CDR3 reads CASSEQGTRQPQHF. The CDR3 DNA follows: TGTGCCAGCAGTGAACAGGGAACCCGTCAGCCCCAGCATTTT.

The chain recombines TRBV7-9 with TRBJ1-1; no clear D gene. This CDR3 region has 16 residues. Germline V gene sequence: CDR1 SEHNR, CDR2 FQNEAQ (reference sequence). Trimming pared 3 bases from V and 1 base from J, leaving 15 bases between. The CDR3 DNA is TGTGCCAGCAGCTTGATTCCCGGGATCAGGAACACTGAAGCTTTCTTT. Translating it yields CASSLIPGIRNTEAFF.

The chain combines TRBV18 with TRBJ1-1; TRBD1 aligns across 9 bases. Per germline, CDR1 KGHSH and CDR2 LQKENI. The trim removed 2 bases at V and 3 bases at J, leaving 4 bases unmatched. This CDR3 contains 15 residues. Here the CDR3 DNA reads TGTGCCAGCTCACCAGGGACAGGGATGGACACTGAAGCTTTCTTT. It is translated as CASSPGTGMDTEAFF.

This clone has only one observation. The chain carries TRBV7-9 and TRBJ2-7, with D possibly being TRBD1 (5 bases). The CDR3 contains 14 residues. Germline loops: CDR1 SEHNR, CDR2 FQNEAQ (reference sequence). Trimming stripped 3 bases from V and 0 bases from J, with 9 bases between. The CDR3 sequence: CASSFRQNSYEQYF. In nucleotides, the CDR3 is TGTGCCAGCAGCTTTAGACAGAACTCCTACGAGCAGTACTTC.

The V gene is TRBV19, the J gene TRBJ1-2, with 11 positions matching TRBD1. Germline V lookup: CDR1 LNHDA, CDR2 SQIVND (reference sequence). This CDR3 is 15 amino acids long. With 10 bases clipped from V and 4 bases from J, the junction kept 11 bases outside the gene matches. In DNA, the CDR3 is TGTGCCACTGGGTGGGGACAGGGGGGCAGCTATGGCTACACCTTC. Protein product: CATGWGQGGSYGYTF.

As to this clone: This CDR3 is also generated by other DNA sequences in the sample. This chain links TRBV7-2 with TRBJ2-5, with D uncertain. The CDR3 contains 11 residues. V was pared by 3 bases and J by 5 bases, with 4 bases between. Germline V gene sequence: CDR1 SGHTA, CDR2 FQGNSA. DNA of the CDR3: TGTGCCAGCAGCTTTCGTGAGACCCAGTACTTC. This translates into CASSFRETQYF.

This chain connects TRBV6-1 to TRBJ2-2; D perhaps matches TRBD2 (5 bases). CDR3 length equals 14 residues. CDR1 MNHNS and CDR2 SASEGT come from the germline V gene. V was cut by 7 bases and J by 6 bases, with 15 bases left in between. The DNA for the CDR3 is TGTGCCAGCAAGAGGAGGCCGTTCGCCGGGGAGCTGTTTTTT. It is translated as CASKRRPFAGELFF.

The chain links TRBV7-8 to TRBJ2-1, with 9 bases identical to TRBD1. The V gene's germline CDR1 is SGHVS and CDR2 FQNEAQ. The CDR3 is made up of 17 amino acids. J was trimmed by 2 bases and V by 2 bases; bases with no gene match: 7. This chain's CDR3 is CASSLSGTGRTYNEQFF. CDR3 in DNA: TGTGCCAGCAGCTTAAGCGGGACAGGGAGAACCTACAATGAGCAGTTCTTC.

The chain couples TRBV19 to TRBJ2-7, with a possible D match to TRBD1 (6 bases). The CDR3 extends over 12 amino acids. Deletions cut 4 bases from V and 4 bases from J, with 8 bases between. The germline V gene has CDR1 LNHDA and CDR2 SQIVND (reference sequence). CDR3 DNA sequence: TGTGCCAGTAGTAGGACAGCATACGAGCAGTACTTC. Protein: CASSRTAYEQYF.

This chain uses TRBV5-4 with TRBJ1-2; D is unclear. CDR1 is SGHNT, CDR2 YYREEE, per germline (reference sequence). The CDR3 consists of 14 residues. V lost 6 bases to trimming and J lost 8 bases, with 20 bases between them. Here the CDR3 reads CASTFGTRAKGYTF. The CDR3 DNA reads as TGTGCCAGCACTTTTGGTACGCGGGCGAAAGGCTACACCTTC.

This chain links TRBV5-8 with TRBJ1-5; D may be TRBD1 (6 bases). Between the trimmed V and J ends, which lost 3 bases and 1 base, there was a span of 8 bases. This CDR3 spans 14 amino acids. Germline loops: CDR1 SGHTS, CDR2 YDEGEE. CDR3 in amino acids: CASSSDRSNQPQHF. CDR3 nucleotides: TGTGCCAGCAGCTCCGACAGGAGCAATCAGCCCCAGCATTTT.

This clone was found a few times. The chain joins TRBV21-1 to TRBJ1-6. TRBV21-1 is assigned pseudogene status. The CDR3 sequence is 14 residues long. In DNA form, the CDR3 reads TGTGCCAGCAGCGCCGGACCGAGAGGGTCTGCCCTCCACTTT. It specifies CASSAGPRGSALHF.